This T cell receptor beta chain came from a study of blood T cell repertoires in COVID-19. On the study more broadly: COVID-19 samples collected from the United States, Italy and Spain covered acute and convalescent phases. From T cells, B-cell-depleted T cells, or PBMCs came the material, which was cDNA or gDNA.

This table comes from immunoSEQ multiplex PCR, and its TCRdb copy is limited to in-frame clones, with some not included. In the table there are just under 90,000 clones, 70% to 90% of which are singletons. Per germline, CDR1 SGHRS and CDR2 YFSETQ. V shed 2 bases and J 6 bases; nucleotides not matched to a gene: 4. CDR3 length: 14 amino acids. Sequencing was done on a sample of peripheral blood. The chain joins TRBV5-1 to TRBJ2-7, with 11 nucleotides matching TRBD1. This clonotype was sampled from a man in his fifties or sixties with acute or convalescent COVID-19. The CDR3 sequence is CASSLPGQGVEQYF. CDR3 coding DNA: TGCGCCAGCAGCTTACCGGGACAGGGGGTCGAGCAGTACTTC.